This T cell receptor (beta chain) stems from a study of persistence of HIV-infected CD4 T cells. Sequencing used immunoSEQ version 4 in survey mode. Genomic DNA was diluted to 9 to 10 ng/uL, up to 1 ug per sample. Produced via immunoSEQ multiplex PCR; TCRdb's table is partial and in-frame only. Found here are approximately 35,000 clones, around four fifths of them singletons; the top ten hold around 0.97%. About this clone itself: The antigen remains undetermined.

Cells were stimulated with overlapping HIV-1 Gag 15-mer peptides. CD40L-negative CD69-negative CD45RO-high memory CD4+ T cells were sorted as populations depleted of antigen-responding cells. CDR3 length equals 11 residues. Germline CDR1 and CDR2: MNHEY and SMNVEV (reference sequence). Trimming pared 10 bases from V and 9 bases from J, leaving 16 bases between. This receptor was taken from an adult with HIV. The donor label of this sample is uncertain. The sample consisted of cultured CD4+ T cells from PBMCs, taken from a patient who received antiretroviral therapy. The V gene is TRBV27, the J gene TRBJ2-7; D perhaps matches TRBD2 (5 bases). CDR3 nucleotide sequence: TGTGCCACCGGAGGCCCTCCAACGCAGTACTTC. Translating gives CATGGPPTQYF.